These 6 T cell receptor beta chains share one sample of origin, sequenced in a study of metastatic and nonmetastatic thyroid tumors. Until they underwent thyroid surgery, no patient had received any treatment. TCRdb re-analyzed the PCR reads using MiXCR. This sample has 20,000 to 25,000 clones, with 12% found just once. Material: blood. The receptors here all came from a male donor with papillary thyroid cancer or a benign thyroid nodule (not recorded which). Some clones in this sample may be carry-over from other donors' samples.

This clone appeared many times. The rearrangement uses TRBV6-1 and TRBJ1-2, with 12 bases lining up with TRBD1. CDR3 length equals 16 residues. Germline V gene lookup returns CDR1 MNHNS and CDR2 SASEGT. Trimming removed 6 bases from V and 5 bases from J; junction bases left unmatched: 10. The CDR3, as DNA: TGTGCCAGCAGCCCGGGACAGGGGGCCTCGGGGTATGGCTACACCTTC. Translating gives CASSPGQGASGYGYTF.

The rearrangement links TRBV6-4 to TRBJ2-2, with D perhaps matching TRBD1 or TRBD2 (6 bases each). Trimming removed 8 bases from V and 6 bases from J, with 13 bases in between. Germline values: CDR1 MRHNA, CDR2 SNTAGT. CDR3 length: 13 residues. The CDR3 region is CASSEGGSGELFF. The CDR3 region has the DNA TGTGCCAGCTCCGAGGGGGGCTCCGGGGAGCTGTTTTTT.

By its share, this clone is medium-sized. The genes are TRBV6-6 and TRBJ2-3; D ambiguous. V lost 2 bases and J 5 bases, leaving 14 bases between the germline ends. The CDR3 length is 15 residues. Germline V gives CDR1 MNHNY, CDR2 SVGAGI (reference sequence). The CDR3 loop is CASSYRSSSGDTQYF. CDR3 bases: TGTGCCAGCAGTTACAGGTCAAGTTCGGGAGATACGCAGTATTTT.

The chain joins TRBV7-9 to TRBJ2-1, with D tentatively TRBD2 (5 bases). V was pared by 5 bases and J by 7 bases, with 9 bases between. CDR3 length: 12 amino acids. The V gene's germline CDR1 is SEHNR and CDR2 FQNEAQ (reference sequence). The CDR3 region is CASSRTRNEQFF. CDR3 DNA: TGTGCCAGCAGCCGGACTCGTAATGAGCAGTTCTTC.

This clone is medium-sized (0.01 to 0.1%). This chain links TRBV28 with TRBJ2-7; D is undetermined. Trimming pared 4 bases from V and 5 bases from J, leaving 15 bases between. Germline V gives CDR1 MDHEN, CDR2 SYDVKM. CDR3 size: 14 residues. CDR3 coding DNA: TGTGCCAGCAGTTCCCTTGGGGTGAGCAACGAGCAGTACTTC. Translation: CASSSLGVSNEQYF.

The rearrangement uses TRBV15 and TRBJ2-7, with TRBD2 matching over 8 bases. There are 15 residues in the CDR3. Trimming cost V 5 bases and J 4 bases; bases outside gene matches: 10. The V gene's germline CDR1 is LNHNV and CDR2 YYDKDF (reference sequence). The CDR3 protein is CATSVDRGGGYEQYF. In DNA, the CDR3 is TGTGCCACCAGCGTTGACCGGGGGGGAGGTTACGAGCAGTACTTC.